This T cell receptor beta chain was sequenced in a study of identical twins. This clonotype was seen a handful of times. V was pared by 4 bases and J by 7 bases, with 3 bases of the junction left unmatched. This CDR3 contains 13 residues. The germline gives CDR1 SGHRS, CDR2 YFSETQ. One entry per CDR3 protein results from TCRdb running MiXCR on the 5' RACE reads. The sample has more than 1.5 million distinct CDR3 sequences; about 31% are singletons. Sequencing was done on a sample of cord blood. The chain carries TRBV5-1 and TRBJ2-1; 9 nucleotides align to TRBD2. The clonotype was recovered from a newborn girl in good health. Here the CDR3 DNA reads TGCGCCAGCAGCGCTAGCGGGGCTAATGAGCAGTTCTTC. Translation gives CASSASGANEQFF. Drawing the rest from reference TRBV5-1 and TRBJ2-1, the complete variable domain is KAGVTQTPRYLIKTRGQQVTLSCSPISGHRSVSWYQQTPGQGLQFLFEYFSETQRNKGNFPGRFSGRQFSNSRSEMNVSTLELGDSALYLCASSASGANEQFFGPGTRLTVL.